The table lists the clone carrying this T cell receptor beta chain with many counts. The antigen remains undetermined. 2 million unsorted PBMCs were stored in RNAlater at -80 °C before RNA extraction. This specimen comes from a study of neurological immune-mediated disorders. Notes on the study in general: Among 34 multiple sclerosis patients, 18 had repertoires that phylogenetic grouping placed in one related-CDR3 cluster, a possible signature. Association of the multiple sclerosis repertoire cluster with clinical or MRI features was not observed for any feature. Subjects shared no identical expanded-clone CDR3 amino acid sequences, suggesting private TCR-beta repertoires in all groups.

TCRdb processed the 5' RACE reads anew with MiXCR; each CDR3 protein has one entry. The sample gives 55,000 to 75,000 distinct CDR3 sequences, roughly 4.9% of which show up once; around 6% is in the top ten. Sequenced material: PBMCs. This clonotype was obtained from a human donor with multiple sclerosis. The donor label of this sample is uncertain.

CDR3 bases: TGCGCCAGCAGCTTGCAAAGGGGGCGCGTCACCGGGGAGCTGTTTTTT. Translated: CASSLQRGRVTGELFF. The rearrangement links TRBV5-1 to TRBJ2-2; 7 nucleotides align to TRBD1. In germline, CDR1 is SGHRS, CDR2 YFSETQ. This CDR3 spans 16 amino acids. V shed 1 base and J 4 bases; nucleotides not matched to a gene: 7.